This T cell receptor beta chain stems from a study of T cells in Graves' hyperthyroidism and ophthalmopathy (dated by TCRdb to the late 2010s). Broadly, across the study: TCR V-J signatures able to tell the groups apart were searched for in a discovery cohort of some 97 patients, of whom about 40 had Graves' ophthalmopathy and roughly 58 had stable Graves' hyperthyroidism. In addition, the study compared T-cell repertoires in thyroid tissue and in blood from roughly 6 Graves' hyperthyroidism patients. After blood sampling, hyperthyroidism patients were treated with methimazole at a starting dose of 30 mg daily, and ophthalmopathy patients were treated with high-dose intravenous methylprednisolone. The roughly 100 discovery patients were divided at random into training and test sets in a 7:3 ratio. Whether ophthalmopathy could be predicted prospectively was tested in an independent validation cohort made up of roughly 19 hyperthyroidism patients plus 17 patients who later progressed to ophthalmopathy. The paper describes TCR Vbeta CDR3 sequencing of fewer than 150 peripheral blood samples, made up of under 50 ophthalmopathy patients, 70 to 80 hyperthyroidism patients and approximately 17 progressor patients.

Patients with uncontrolled infections, other autoimmune diseases, pregnancy or lactation were excluded. Diagnoses were established on the basis of clinical symptoms, serum thyroxine and TRAb, thyroid ultrasound, and orbital computed tomography. Trizol reagent was used to extract total RNA, and RNA quality was then checked on an Agilent 2100 Bioanalyzer. Broad study findings and their caveats: No statistical method was used to set the sample size in advance, and investigators knew the group allocation. In cross-validation, a model built on a 13 V-J signature told ophthalmopathy apart from stable hyperthyroidism with approximately 91% sensitivity and approximately 81% specificity, and in testing the same model reached 80%/75%. During validation, the model predicted progression to ophthalmopathy a median of approximately 6 months ahead of onset, with approximately 70% sensitivity and about 72% specificity. Most expanded thyroid clonotypes (frequency above 0.001) were also found in blood, which suggests that blood repertoires may mirror thyroid immune responses.

V is cut back by 5 bases and J by 6 bases, with 8 bases in the junction unmatched. The CDR3 holds 14 amino acids from the cysteine to the phenylalanine. Only the CDR3 region is kept as DNA, spanning 42 bases read in frame from base 1. CDR1 is given as SGHTA and CDR2 as FQGNSA, both from the germline V gene. Many counts were recorded for this clonotype. Its antigen remains undetermined. One base away there is no much larger clone; base qualities are not given. Amplification of TCR beta CDR3 regions was carried out from RNA transcripts. The first round of RT-PCR for the TCR CDR3 was performed with the HTBI primer set and the Qiagen OneStep RT-PCR kit. Libraries were constructed in a second round of multiplex PCR, after which size selection and purification were performed. Paired-end sequencing of the libraries was performed with 100 bp reads on an Illumina HiSeq2000. Per the original workflow: Raw data were processed with SOAPnuke, discarding reads with adapters, uncalled bases, mean Phred below 15, or no exact constant-primer or identifier match. COPE v1.2.5 was used to merge the high-quality paired reads, and each unique nucleotide sequence was defined as a clonotype. MiTCR v1.1 was used to align clonotypes to the IMGT TRBV, TRBD and TRBJ reference segments. The analysis was restricted to V-J combinations with a frequency above 0.0001, which together covered about 99% of the repertoires. The TCS score was defined as the ratio of F50 (clonal expansion) to E x V (chaos), calculated using BLOSUM62-based TCRdist between CDR3 peptides within each V-J. Welch's t-statistics and random forest reduced roughly 530 V-J features to fewer than 15, which were used in a naive Bayes classifier (R e1071). The similarity between thyroid and blood repertoires was quantified using the Morisita-Horn index. TCRdb cleaned the public reads at Q25 with fastp, built clones with MiXCR and kept in-frame beta chains. CDR3 protein sequences are deduplicated, and each keeps its most common genes and DNA. It is TCRdb's table, rather than the study itself, that gives the V and J calls and clone size. The sample data list over 500,000 distinct CDR3 sequences, and around 43% of these were observed just once. Around 47% of the sample is held by the ten biggest clonotypes.

The clonotype comes from an adult woman with Graves' disease, either hyperthyroidism or ophthalmopathy (not recorded which). The V and J segments used are TRBV7-2 and TRBJ2-7, and 9 junction bases match TRBD1. The sequenced sample consisted of peripheral blood or thyroid tissue (not recorded which). The nucleotides are TGTGCCAGCAGCACCAACCCGGGACAGGGCGAGCAGTACTTC. Translated, it reads CASSTNPGQGEQYF.